Listed here are 7 T cell receptor beta chains from one sample, sequenced in a study of cytomegalovirus exposure and HLA in healthy donors. Primers: 60 Vbeta forward and 13 Jbeta reverse. The method was immunoSEQ multiplex PCR; TCRdb's version includes in-frame clones alone and lacks a portion of them. The sample consists of roughly 170,000 clones, 75% to 90% of them appearing once. The source material was PBMCs. These receptors originate from a boy aged 5-17 years in good health and CMV-seronegative.

This rearrangement joins TRBV7-9 to TRBJ1-2, with 10 bases aligning to TRBD1. Germline loops: CDR1 SEHNR, CDR2 FQNEAQ (reference sequence). This CDR3 has 14 residues. Germline trimming cut 4 bases from V and 6 bases from J; bases unmatched to any gene: 5. Written as DNA, the CDR3 is TGTGCCAGCAGCTCTACGACAGGGGGCCATGGCTACACCTTC. Amino acids: CASSSTTGGHGYTF. Combining the CDR3 with reference TRBV7-9 and TRBJ1-2 gives the whole variable domain DTGVSQNPRHKITKRGQNVTFRCDPISEHNRLYWYRQTLGQGPEFLTYFQNEAQLEKSRLLSDRFSAERPKGSFSTLEIQRTEQGDSAMYLCASSSTTGGHGYTFGSGTRLTVV.

The sample holds one count of this clone. This sequence joins TRBV29-1 and TRBJ1-1, with D possibly TRBD1 on 6 matching bases. The V end lost 2 bases, the J end lost 3 bases, and 13 bases lay between the germline ends. The CDR3 runs to 14 residues. Germline V gives CDR1 SQVTM, CDR2 ANQGSEA. CDR3 nucleotides: TGCAGCGTTGAAATGACAGGTACCCACACTGAAGCTTTCTTT. It codes for CSVEMTGTHTEAFF.

The CDR3 loop reads CASSAGDRVGNTIYF. CDR3 in DNA: TGTGCCAGCAGCGCCGGGGACAGGGTGGGAAACACCATATATTTT. The chain recombines TRBV9 with TRBJ1-3; 9 bases map to TRBD1. Germline CDR1 SGDLS, CDR2 YYNGEE. CDR3 size: 15 residues. Germline trimming cut 3 bases from V and 4 bases from J; bases unmatched to any gene: 5. Together with reference TRBV9 and TRBJ1-3, the CDR3 gives the full variable domain: DSGVTQTPKHLITATGQRVTLRCSPRSGDLSVYWYQQSLDQGLQFLIQYYNGEERAKGNILERFSAQQFPDLHSELNLSSLELGDSALYFCASSAGDRVGNTIYFGEGSWLTVV.

The genes are TRBV30 and TRBJ1-1; D unresolved. The length of the CDR3 is 10 residues. Germline CDR1 is GTSNPN and CDR2 is SVGIG (reference sequence). Trimming cost V 2 bases and J 11 bases, with 9 bases left between them. The CDR3, as DNA: TGTGCCTGGAGTCGGTTGTATGCTTTCTTT. Translation: CAWSRLYAFF. Drawing the rest from reference TRBV30 and TRBJ1-1, the complete variable domain is SQTIHQWPATLVQPVGSPLSLECTVEGTSNPNLYWYRQAAGRGLQLLFYSVGIGQISSEVPQNLSASRPQDRQFILSSKKLLLSDSGFYLCAWSRLYAFFGQGTRLTVV.

The genes are TRBV18 and TRBJ2-2, with D possibly being TRBD1 (6 bases). The germline V gene encodes CDR1 KGHSH and CDR2 LQKENI. The length of the CDR3 is 16 residues. Trimming removed 4 bases from V and 5 bases from J, with 17 bases in between. CDR3 region: CASSLQSQGITGELFF. CDR3 nucleotide sequence: TGTGCCAGCTCACTACAGTCACAGGGAATAACCGGGGAGCTGTTTTTT. The variable domain in full, with the rest retrieved from reference TRBV18 and TRBJ2-2, is NAGVMQNPRHLVRRRGQEARLRCSPMKGHSHVYWYRQLPEEGLKFMVYLQKENIIDESGMPKERFSAEFPKEGPSILRIQQVVRGDSAAYFCASSLQSQGITGELFFGEGSRLTVL.

This CDR3 is CSVDISGRTNTGELFF. The CDR3 coding sequence is TGCAGCGTTGATATCTCGGGTCGGACGAACACCGGGGAGCTGTTTTTT. The chain joins TRBV29-1 to TRBJ2-2, with no clear D. The germline gives CDR1 SQVTM, CDR2 ANQGSEA. The CDR3 sequence is 16 residues long. V gave up 3 bases and J gave up 0 bases, with 14 bases separating them.

The chain combines TRBV19 with TRBJ1-5, with 9 bases that match TRBD1. Germline V CDR1 and CDR2: LNHDA, SQIVND (reference sequence). The CDR3 runs to 15 residues. J lost 1 base, V lost 6 bases, and 4 bases had no gene match. DNA for the CDR3: TGTGCCAGTAGCAAAGGACAGGGGAGCAATCAGCCCCAGCATTTT. It codes for CASSKGQGSNQPQHF.